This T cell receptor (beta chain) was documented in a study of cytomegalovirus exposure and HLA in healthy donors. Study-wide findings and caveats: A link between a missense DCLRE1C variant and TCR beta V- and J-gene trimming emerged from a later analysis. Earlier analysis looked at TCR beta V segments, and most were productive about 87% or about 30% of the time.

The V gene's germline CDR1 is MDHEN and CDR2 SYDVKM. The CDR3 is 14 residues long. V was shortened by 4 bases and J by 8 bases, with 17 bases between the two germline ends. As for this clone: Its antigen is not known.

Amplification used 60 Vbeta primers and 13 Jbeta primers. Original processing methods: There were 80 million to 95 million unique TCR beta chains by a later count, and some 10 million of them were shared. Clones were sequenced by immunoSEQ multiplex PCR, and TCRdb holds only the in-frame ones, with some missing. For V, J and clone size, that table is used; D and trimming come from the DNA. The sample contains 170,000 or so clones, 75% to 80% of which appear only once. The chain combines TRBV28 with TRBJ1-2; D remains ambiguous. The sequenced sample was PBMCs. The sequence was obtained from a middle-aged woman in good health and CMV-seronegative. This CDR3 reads CASSSPREGFGYTF. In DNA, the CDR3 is TGTGCCAGCAGTTCCCCAAGGGAGGGATTCGGCTACACCTTC.